This T cell receptor beta chain was captured in a study of early T cells in non-severe SARS-CoV-2 infection. Across the whole study: Unsorted whole-blood RNA was sequenced in bulk, leaving chains unpaired. Study-level points and caveats: VDJdb matches were skewed toward anti-spike CD8 T cell responses.

Turning to this clonotype: Its cognate antigen is unknown.

Unique molecular identifier tags were affixed to discrete cDNA molecules. TCRdb re-called the 5' RACE reads with MiXCR, one entry per CDR3 protein. Of around 57,000 distinct CDR3 sequences in the sample, approximately 10% are singletons; the top ten hold about a tenth. Specimen: whole blood. The receptor was derived from an adult who was a healthcare worker with PCR-confirmed SARS-CoV-2 infection or an uninfected control (not recorded which).

CDR3 sequence: CASSPKIITSYNEQFF. DNA for the CDR3: TGTGCCAGCAGCCCTAAGATAATCACCTCCTACAATGAGCAGTTCTTC. The J gene is TRBJ2-1, the V gene TRBV11-2; D remains ambiguous. Germline V gene data show CDR1 as SGHAT and CDR2 as FQNNGV. Trimming removed 5 bases at V and 0 bases at J, with 14 bases between. The CDR3 covers 16 residues.